This T cell receptor (beta chain) was sequenced during a study of glioma-infiltrating T cells after dendritic cell vaccination. Profiled with immunoSEQ multiplex PCR; TCRdb holds only in-frame clones, not every one. The sample comprises roughly 83,000 clones, under 90% of which are singletons, and 15% to 18% rests with the top ten. This CDR3 spans 14 amino acids. Losses at the gene ends were 3 bases for V and 8 bases for J; bases not matched to a gene: 8. The germline gives CDR1 MNHNS, CDR2 SASEGT. This receptor was identified in a human donor with glioblastoma. This chain joins TRBV6-1 and TRBJ1-2, with 8 nucleotides matching TRBD1. Specimen: blood, collected before dendritic cell vaccination. DNA of the CDR3: TGTGCCAGCAGTGACTTGGTCAGGGGGCGAGGCTACACCTTC. It specifies CASSDLVRGRGYTF.